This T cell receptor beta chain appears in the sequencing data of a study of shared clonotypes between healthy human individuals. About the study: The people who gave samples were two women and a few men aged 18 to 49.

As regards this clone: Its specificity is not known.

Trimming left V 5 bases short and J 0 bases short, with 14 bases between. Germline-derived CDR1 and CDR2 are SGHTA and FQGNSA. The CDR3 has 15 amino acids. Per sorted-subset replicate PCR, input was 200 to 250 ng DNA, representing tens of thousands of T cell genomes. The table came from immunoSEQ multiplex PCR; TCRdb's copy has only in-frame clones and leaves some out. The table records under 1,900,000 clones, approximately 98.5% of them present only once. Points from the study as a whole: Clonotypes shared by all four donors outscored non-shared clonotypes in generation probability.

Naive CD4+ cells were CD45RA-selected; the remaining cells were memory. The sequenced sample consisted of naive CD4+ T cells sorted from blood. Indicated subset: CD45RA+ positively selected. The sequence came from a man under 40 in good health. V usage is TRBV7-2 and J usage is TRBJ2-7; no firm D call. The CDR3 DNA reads TGTGCCAGCAGCCCTACGAGCCAGAGCTCCTACGAGCAGTACTTC. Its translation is CASSPTSQSSYEQYF.